Listed here are 29 T cell receptor beta chains from one sample, sequenced in a study of beta chain features in type 1 diabetes. Expressed TCRB transcripts were sequenced because the isolated RNA had all been reverse transcribed beforehand. Some clones are missing from TCRdb's copy, which holds only in-frame ones; the method was immunoSEQ multiplex PCR. The data hold 130,000 to 150,000 clones, with 40% to 55% observed a single time. Sequencing input: Tregs from blood. The receptors here all came from a man aged 18 to 30 in good health.

This clone was recorded a few times. This sequence joins TRBV30 and TRBJ2-7; 12 bases match TRBD1. J lost 4 bases, V lost 0 bases, and 7 bases had no gene match. Germline CDR1 and CDR2: GTSNPN and SVGIG (reference sequence). CDR3 length equals 16 residues. DNA of the CDR3: TGTGCCTGGAGTGTACCGGGACAGGGGGCGTCGTACGAGCAGTACTTC. Its protein product is CAWSVPGQGASYEQYF.

The genes are TRBV9 and TRBJ1-1; D gene ambiguous. The V end lost 4 bases, the J end lost 5 bases, and 12 bases lay between the germline ends. Germline V gene data show CDR1 as SGDLS and CDR2 as YYNGEE. The CDR3 contains 13 residues. The CDR3 spells CASSLRVYTEAFF. The CDR3 bases are TGTGCCAGCAGCCTCCGTGTATATACTGAAGCTTTCTTT.

The chain combines TRBV6-6 with TRBJ2-3, with TRBD2 matching 7 bases. The CDR3 runs to 15 residues. Losses at the gene ends were 2 bases for V and 11 bases for J; bases not matched to a gene: 13. CDR1 is MNHNY, CDR2 SVGAGI, per germline (reference sequence). Here the CDR3 reads CASSYRTWAGDVQYF. CDR3 DNA: TGTGCCAGCAGTTACCGGACATGGGCGGGGGATGTGCAGTATTTT.

For the CDR3, the DNA is TGTGCCAGCAGTGTAGTACAGGGGGATCAGCCCCAGCATTTT. It codes for CASSVVQGDQPQHF. The chain has TRBV2 and TRBJ1-5, with 8 bases lining up with TRBD1. CDR1 is SNHLY and CDR2 is FYNNEI in the germline V gene. Trimming took 4 bases from V and 5 from J; bases not matched to a gene: 4. The CDR3 loop spans 14 amino acids.

This clone was observed a handful of times. The V gene is TRBV12-5, the J gene TRBJ1-2; no reliable D call. V gave up 7 bases and J gave up 3 bases, with 15 bases separating them. Germline loops: CDR1 LGHNT, CDR2 FRNRAP. The CDR3 contains 14 residues. CDR3 sequence: CASAAGGIDYGYTF. CDR3 DNA sequence: TGTGCTAGTGCGGCGGGAGGGATTGACTATGGCTACACCTTC. Full variable domain (rest looked up from reference TRBV12-5 and TRBJ1-2): DARVTQTPRHKVTEMGQEVTMRCQPILGHNTVFWYRQTMMQGLELLAYFRNRAPLDDSGMPKDRFSAEMPDATLATLKIQPSEPRDSAVYFCASAAGGIDYGYTFGSGTRLTVV.

The table lists this clone with a few counts. The rearrangement uses TRBV5-1 and TRBJ2-5; 8 bases are shared with TRBD1. The J call is doubtful: the DNA matches TRBJ2-7 better. CDR1 is SGHRS, CDR2 YFSETQ, per germline. CDR3 size: 15 residues. The CDR3 bases are TGCGCCAGCAGCAAGGGACAGGCAAGCTCCTACGAGCAGTACTTC. This encodes CASSKGQASSYEQYF.

The chain carries TRBV25-1 and TRBJ1-4; 10 bases map to TRBD1. CDR1 and CDR2 (germline): MGHDK, SYGVNS. The CDR3 has 15 amino acids. The V segment lost 7 bases and the J segment 10 bases; nucleotides outside the gene matches: 12. The CDR3 DNA sequence: TGTGCCAGCACCGATGCCGGGACAGGGGTGGTAAAACTGTTTTTT. This translates into CASTDAGTGVVKLFF.

V gene TRBV7-9 combines with J gene TRBJ1-4, with 9 bases fitting TRBD1. V dropped 4 bases and J dropped 7; count of bases not matched to a gene: 1. CDR1 and CDR2 (germline): SEHNR, FQNEAQ (reference sequence). The CDR3 consists of 13 residues. The CDR3 DNA reads as TGTGCCAGCAGCTCACAGGGGGCTGAAAAACTGTTTTTT. Translation gives CASSSQGAEKLFF.

The V and J genes are TRBV28 and TRBJ1-5; tentative D call: TRBD1 (6 bases). V was pared by 8 bases and J by 6 bases, with 14 bases between. The CDR3 sequence is 13 residues long. Germline lookup yields CDR1 MDHEN and CDR2 SYDVKM. The CDR3 region is CASFTGLGQPQHF. CDR3 in DNA: TGTGCCAGCTTTACAGGGCTTGGTCAGCCCCAGCATTTT.

This clone was found a few times. The V and J genes are TRBV18 and TRBJ2-3, with 7 positions matching TRBD1. This CDR3 region has 14 residues. CDR1 and CDR2 from the germline V gene are KGHSH and LQKENI. Trimming at V came to 3 bases and at J to 2 bases, leaving 2 bases not matched to a gene. The DNA of the CDR3 is TGTGCCAGCTCACCGACAGGGAACACAGATACGCAGTATTTT. This codes for CASSPTGNTDTQYF.

In regard to this clone: Other DNA sequences in the same sample also yield this CDR3. The V gene is TRBV4-1, the J gene TRBJ1-6, with TRBD1 as a possible D gene (6 bases). V was trimmed by 2 bases and J by 7 bases, leaving 12 bases between them. The V gene's germline CDR1 is MGHRA and CDR2 YSYEKL. There are 15 residues in the CDR3. CDR3 amino acids: CASSQPGQGNSPLHF. The CDR3 nucleotides are TGCGCCAGCAGCCAACCCGGGCAGGGGAATTCACCCCTCCACTTT.

The chain links TRBV4-1 to TRBJ1-2; maybe TRBD1 (5 bases). In germline, CDR1 is MGHRA, CDR2 YSYEKL. The CDR3 loop spans 16 amino acids. The V and J ends lost 0 bases and 4 bases respectively, with 15 bases between them. CDR3 in DNA: TGCGCCAGCAGCCAAGATCGCTTCGGGGGTAGCTATGGCTACACCTTC. Translating gives CASSQDRFGGSYGYTF.

The CDR3 DNA reads as TGTGCCAGCAGGGACAGGGTGACTCAGCCCCAGCATTTT. Translation: CASRDRVTQPQHF. The J gene is TRBJ1-5, the V gene TRBV28; TRBD1 matches 8 bases. Germline trimming cut 6 bases from V and 6 bases from J; bases unmatched to any gene: 4. CDR3 length: 13 amino acids. Germline-derived CDR1 and CDR2 are MDHEN and SYDVKM. Combining the CDR3 with reference TRBV28 and TRBJ1-5 gives the whole variable domain DVKVTQSSRYLVKRTGEKVFLECVQDMDHENMFWYRQDPGLGLRLIYFSYDVKMKEKGDIPEGYSVSREKKERFSLILESASTNQTSMYLCASRDRVTQPQHFGDGTRLSIL.

A few counts support this clone. The gene calls are TRBV5-4 and TRBJ2-1, with TRBD2 matching over 9 bases. With 0 bases clipped from V and 6 bases from J, the junction kept 4 bases outside the gene matches. The length of the CDR3 is 15 residues. The germline V gene has CDR1 SGHNT and CDR2 YYREEE (reference sequence). Written as DNA, the CDR3 is TGTGCCAGCAGCTTGGGAGGCGGGGGGGGCAATGAGCAGTTCTTC. Its translation: CASSLGGGGGNEQFF.

The chain combines TRBV5-1 with TRBJ2-2, with D perhaps matching TRBD2 (5 bases). The CDR3 is 13 residues long. Germline CDR1 reads SGHRS; CDR2 reads YFSETQ. The germline V and J ends were trimmed by 0 bases and 8 bases, with 8 bases remaining between them. CDR3 region: CASSLDPGGELFF. CDR3 nucleotides: TGCGCCAGCAGCTTGGACCCGGGGGGGGAGCTGTTTTTT.

This clone was observed a few times. As DNA, the CDR3 is TGTGCCAGCAAGTACAGCGGACAGACCCAGTACTTC. This codes for CASKYSGQTQYF. V is TRBV7-2 and J is TRBJ2-5, with a weak D call TRBD2 (5 bases). This CDR3 region has 12 residues. Deletions cut 7 bases from V and 6 bases from J, with 12 bases between. CDR1 and CDR2 from the germline V gene are SGHTA and FQGNSA.

The chain has TRBV28 and TRBJ1-2; a weak D match, TRBD1 (5 bases). Germline CDR1 and CDR2: MDHEN and SYDVKM. The CDR3 is made up of 15 amino acids. V lost 1 base and J 4 bases, leaving 13 bases between the germline ends. CDR3: CASSLFDSFSYGYTF. CDR3 in DNA: TGTGCCAGCAGTTTATTCGACAGTTTTAGCTATGGCTACACCTTC.

This clone was counted a few times. This chain connects TRBV23-1 to TRBJ2-3; tentative D call: TRBD1 (6 bases). TRBV23-1 carries the ORF label, with uncertain function. Trimming pared 4 bases from V and 6 bases from J, leaving 17 bases between. The CDR3 loop spans 15 amino acids. CDR3 sequence: CASSLTGSGGDTQYF. CDR3 in DNA: TGCGCCAGCAGTCTTACAGGGTCTGGTGGGGATACGCAGTATTTT.

This clone occurred a few times. This chain joins TRBV28 and TRBJ2-5; the match to TRBD2 covers 7 bases. The CDR3 is 14 amino acids. Germline V gives CDR1 MDHEN, CDR2 SYDVKM. The V gene end was trimmed by 3 bases and the J gene end by 7 bases; junction bases not matched to a gene: 8. The CDR3 is CASSFLGLDGTQYF. Written as DNA, the CDR3 is TGTGCCAGCAGTTTCCTTGGACTAGATGGGACCCAGTACTTC.

The chain has TRBV5-1 and TRBJ2-1; a weak D match, TRBD1 (5 bases). The CDR3 runs to 15 residues. Germline assignment: CDR1 SGHRS and CDR2 YFSETQ. V lost 6 bases and J 0 bases, leaving 13 bases between the germline ends. CDR3 amino acids: CASTGRSSSYNEQFF. CDR3 coding DNA: TGCGCCAGCACAGGGCGGTCGAGCTCCTACAATGAGCAGTTCTTC. The full variable domain, with the rest looked up from reference TRBV5-1 and TRBJ2-1, is KAGVTQTPRYLIKTRGQQVTLSCSPISGHRSVSWYQQTPGQGLQFLFEYFSETQRNKGNFPGRFSGRQFSNSRSEMNVSTLELGDSALYLCASTGRSSSYNEQFFGPGTRLTVL.

This clone turned up a few times. The gene calls are TRBV19 and TRBJ2-2; 7 nucleotides agree with TRBD1. V lost 6 bases, J lost 7 bases, and 14 bases stayed unmatched. This CDR3 region has 16 residues. Germline V CDR1 and CDR2: LNHDA, SQIVND (reference sequence). Here the CDR3 DNA reads TGTGCCAGTAGACCTGACAGGGACGGTTCGAGCGGGGAGCTGTTTTTT. The encoded protein is CASRPDRDGSSGELFF.

The V call is TRBV4-2, the J call TRBJ2-5; 11 bases match TRBD2. J gave up 0 bases and V 1 base, and 7 bases lay outside the gene matches. Germline-derived CDR1 and CDR2 are LGHNA and YNFKEQ. The CDR3 is made up of 18 amino acids. CDR3 nucleotides: TGTGCCAGCAGCCAAGCCAGGCGGACTAGCGGGTACCAAGAGACCCAGTACTTC. Its protein is CASSQARRTSGYQETQYF.

This clone was counted only a few times. The V call is TRBV7-9, the J call TRBJ1-2; no reliable D call. The CDR3 sequence is 14 residues long. Germline V gene data show CDR1 as SEHNR and CDR2 as FQNEAQ (reference sequence). V lost 2 bases to trimming and J lost 8 bases, with 15 bases between them. DNA for the CDR3: TGTGCCAGCAGCTTACGGTGGCAGTTGGGCGGCTACACCTTC. Translated: CASSLRWQLGGYTF. The variable domain in full, completed from reference TRBV7-9 and TRBJ1-2, reads DTGVSQNPRHKITKRGQNVTFRCDPISEHNRLYWYRQTLGQGPEFLTYFQNEAQLEKSRLLSDRFSAERPKGSFSTLEIQRTEQGDSAMYLCASSLRWQLGGYTFGSGTRLTVV.

This clone was recorded a few times. The chain carries TRBV9 and TRBJ2-3; D might be TRBD2 (5 bases). Trimming took 0 bases from V and 2 from J, leaving 13 bases between them. The CDR3 covers 16 residues. CDR1 and CDR2 (germline): SGDLS, YYNGEE. In DNA, the CDR3 is TGTGCCAGCAGCGTAGGGGTAGGAGCGGTCACAGATACGCAGTATTTT. It translates to CASSVGVGAVTDTQYF.

This clone has only a few counts. The gene calls are TRBV13 and TRBJ2-1, with D uncertain. The CDR3 consists of 11 residues. The germline V gene encodes CDR1 PRHDT and CDR2 FYEKMQ (reference sequence). V lost 5 bases and J lost 7, with 6 bases in between. The CDR3 protein is CASSRGNEQFF. For the CDR3, the DNA is TGTGCCAGCAGCAGAGGAAATGAGCAGTTCTTC.

The chain has TRBV19 and TRBJ2-1, with 13 bases matching TRBD2. V gave up 1 base and J gave up 4 bases; unmatched junction bases: 13. There are 20 residues in the CDR3. Per germline, CDR1 LNHDA and CDR2 SQIVND (reference sequence). This CDR3 is CASSIGPRTSGRRAYNEQFF. As DNA, the CDR3 is TGTGCCAGTAGTATAGGTCCCCGGACTAGCGGGAGAAGGGCTTACAATGAGCAGTTCTTC.

The chain links TRBV4-2 to TRBJ2-7; 8 nucleotides agree with TRBD2. Trimming took 1 base from V and 1 from J; bases not matched to a gene: 6. Germline CDR1 reads LGHNA; CDR2 reads YNFKEQ. This CDR3 is built from 16 residues. The CDR3 region has the DNA TGTGCCAGCAGCCAAGGGCTGGCGGGGGGTTCCTACGAGCAGTACTTC. Amino acids: CASSQGLAGGSYEQYF.

This clone was detected a few times. The chain couples TRBV25-1 to TRBJ1-4, with D perhaps TRBD1 (6 bases). The CDR3 length is 14 residues. Germline assignment: CDR1 MGHDK and CDR2 SYGVNS. With 1 base removed from V and 11 bases from J, the gap between germline ends came to 14 bases. CDR3 bases: TGTGCCAGCAGTGAATTAGGGGGAGGGGCGAAACTGTTTTTT. Encoded protein: CASSELGGGAKLFF.

The chain combines TRBV18 with TRBJ1-1; 8 bases agree with TRBD1. The CDR3 extends over 17 amino acids. The J segment lost 0 bases and the V segment lost 6 bases, leaving 12 bases of the junction unmatched. Germline CDR1 and CDR2: KGHSH and LQKENI. The CDR3 DNA sequence: TGTGCCAGCTCGCATTATGGCAGGGGGCTCATGAACACTGAAGCTTTCTTT. Encoded protein: CASSHYGRGLMNTEAFF.